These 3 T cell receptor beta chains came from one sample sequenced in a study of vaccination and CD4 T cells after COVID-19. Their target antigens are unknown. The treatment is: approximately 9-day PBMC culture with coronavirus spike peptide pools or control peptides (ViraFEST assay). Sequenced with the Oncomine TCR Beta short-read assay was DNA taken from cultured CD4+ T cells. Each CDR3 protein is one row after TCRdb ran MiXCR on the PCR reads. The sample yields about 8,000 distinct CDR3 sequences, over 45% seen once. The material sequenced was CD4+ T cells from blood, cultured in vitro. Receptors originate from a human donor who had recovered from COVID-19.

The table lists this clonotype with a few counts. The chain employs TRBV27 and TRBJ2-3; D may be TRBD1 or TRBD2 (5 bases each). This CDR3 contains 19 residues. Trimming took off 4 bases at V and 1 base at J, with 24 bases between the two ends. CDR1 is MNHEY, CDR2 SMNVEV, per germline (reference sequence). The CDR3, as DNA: TGTGCCAGCAGTTCCGAGTACGGCAGGGACGCACGAGGCACAGATACGCAGTATTTT. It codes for CASSSEYGRDARGTDTQYF.

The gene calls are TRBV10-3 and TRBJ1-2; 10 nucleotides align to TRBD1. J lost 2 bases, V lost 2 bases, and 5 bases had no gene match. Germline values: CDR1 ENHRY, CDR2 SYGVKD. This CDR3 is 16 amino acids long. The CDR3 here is CAISEPGQGENYGYTF. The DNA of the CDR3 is TGTGCCATCAGTGAGCCAGGACAGGGGGAAAACTATGGCTACACCTTC.

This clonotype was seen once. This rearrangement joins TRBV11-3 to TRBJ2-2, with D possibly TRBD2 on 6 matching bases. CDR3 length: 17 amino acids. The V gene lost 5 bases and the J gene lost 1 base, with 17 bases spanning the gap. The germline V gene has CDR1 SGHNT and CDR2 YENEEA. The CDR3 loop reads CASSASWGEENTGELFF. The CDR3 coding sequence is TGTGCCAGCAGCGCTAGCTGGGGGGAAGAGAACACCGGGGAGCTGTTTTTT.